These 23 T cell receptor beta chains share one sample of origin, sequenced in a study of shared clonotypes between healthy human individuals. This table comes from immunoSEQ multiplex PCR, and its TCRdb copy is limited to in-frame clones, with some not included. The sample has hundreds of thousands of clones; nearly 97% are singletons. CD45RO-negative CD8 cells positively selected for CCR7 made up the naive population, which excluded terminally differentiated effector memory CD45RA+ cells. Sequencing used naive CD8+ T cells sorted from blood. Receptor source: a young woman in good health.

The chain couples TRBV29-1 to TRBJ2-2, with D unresolved. V lost 3 bases and J lost 6, with 8 bases in between. This CDR3 has 12 residues. Per germline, CDR1 SQVTM and CDR2 ANQGSEA. In DNA, the CDR3 is TGCAGCGTTGAGGGTCGGGCCGGGGAGCTGTTTTTT. Translated: CSVEGRAGELFF.

The DNA of the CDR3 is TGTGCCAGCAGTGACCCGGGAGGGCCCCTCTATGAGCAGTTCTTC. It is translated as CASSDPGGPLYEQFF. This sequence joins TRBV25-1 and TRBJ2-1, with 8 bases lining up with TRBD2. The germline CDR1 and CDR2 sequences are MGHDK and SYGVNS. V gave up 3 bases and J gave up 8 bases; unmatched junction bases: 9. This CDR3 contains 15 residues.

The V gene is TRBV5-1, the J gene TRBJ1-5; 8 bases are a match to TRBD1. Germline trimming cut 1 base from V and 6 bases from J; bases unmatched to any gene: 12. The V gene's germline CDR1 is SGHRS and CDR2 YFSETQ. This CDR3 has 17 amino acids. The CDR3 DNA is TGCGCCAGCAGCTTGTTTCGCAGGCAGGGGGCATTTCAGCCCCAGCATTTT. Its protein product is CASSLFRRQGAFQPQHF.

The chain employs TRBV12-5 and TRBJ2-7, with D hard to call. V was cut by 1 base and J by 3 bases, with 16 bases left in between. CDR1 is LGHNT and CDR2 is FRNRAP in the germline V gene. The CDR3 runs to 16 residues. The CDR3 sequence: CASGLGRTYSDYEQYF. CDR3 nucleotides: TGTGCTAGTGGTTTGGGACGGACGTACTCTGACTACGAGCAGTACTTC.

J is TRBJ2-1 and V is TRBV27; 10 nucleotides match TRBD2. The CDR3 is 16 amino acids. CDR1 and CDR2 (germline): MNHEY, SMNVEV (reference sequence). The V and J ends lost 4 bases and 8 bases, in that order; junction bases with no gene match: 11. The CDR3 reads CASSSLTSGKGDEQFF. The DNA for the CDR3 is TGTGCCAGCAGTTCACTCACTAGCGGGAAGGGCGATGAGCAGTTCTTC.

The rearrangement uses TRBV29-1 and TRBJ2-4; D not certain. The CDR3 has 11 amino acids. Per germline, CDR1 SQVTM and CDR2 ANQGSEA. V was clipped by 6 bases and J by 0 bases, with 3 bases between them. The CDR3 reads CSVRAKNIQYF. Written as DNA, the CDR3 is TGCAGCGTCCGAGCCAAAAACATTCAGTACTTC.

This clone was counted once. The genes are TRBV7-9 and TRBJ2-3; maybe TRBD1 (6 bases). V gave up 5 bases and J gave up 2 bases, with 17 bases separating them. CDR3 length: 16 amino acids. Germline V gives CDR1 SEHNR, CDR2 FQNEAQ (reference sequence). CDR3 amino acids: CASSGNWGLFTDTQYF. In DNA form, the CDR3 reads TGTGCCAGCAGCGGGAACTGGGGGCTTTTCACAGATACGCAGTATTTT.

The CDR3 protein is CASRDRGPRTDEQFF. CDR3 nucleotides: TGTGCCAGCAGGGACCGGGGCCCAAGGACGGATGAGCAGTTCTTC. The rearrangement links TRBV7-9 to TRBJ2-1, with D tentatively TRBD1 or TRBD2 (5 bases each). Germline V gene sequence: CDR1 SEHNR, CDR2 FQNEAQ (reference sequence). Deletions cut 6 bases from V and 8 bases from J, with 20 bases between. This CDR3 comprises 15 residues.

The gene calls are TRBV7-9 and TRBJ2-1; the match to TRBD1 covers 11 bases. This CDR3 is 16 amino acids long. The J segment lost 5 bases and the V segment lost 4 bases, leaving 7 bases of the junction unmatched. Germline V gene sequence: CDR1 SEHNR, CDR2 FQNEAQ (reference sequence). CDR3 DNA: TGTGCCAGCAGCTCTAGGACAGGGGGCACAGACAATGAGCAGTTCTTC. This encodes CASSSRTGGTDNEQFF.

This clone has a single count. The chain links TRBV7-9 to TRBJ2-7; D might be TRBD2 (5 bases). Germline values: CDR1 SEHNR, CDR2 FQNEAQ (reference sequence). With 5 bases removed from V and 6 bases from J, the gap between germline ends came to 11 bases. The CDR3 totals 12 residues. CDR3 in amino acids: CASSALGSEQYF. For the CDR3, the DNA is TGTGCCAGCAGCGCACTAGGTTCCGAGCAGTACTTC.

The V call is TRBV28, the J call TRBJ1-4, with a possible D match to TRBD1 (5 bases). Trimming took off 1 base at V and 6 bases at J, with 12 bases between the two ends. The CDR3 totals 15 residues. Germline V gives CDR1 MDHEN, CDR2 SYDVKM. Here the CDR3 DNA reads TGTGCCAGCAGTTTATTGGGCAGGGAGGATGAAAAACTGTTTTTT. It specifies CASSLLGREDEKLFF.

This rearrangement joins TRBV27 to TRBJ2-7; 7 nucleotides agree with TRBD2. Unmatched junction bases numbered 4, after V lost 4 bases and J lost 4 bases. This CDR3 is built from 13 residues. CDR1 is MNHEY and CDR2 is SMNVEV in the germline V gene (reference sequence). This CDR3 is CASSYAGEYEQYF. The CDR3 nucleotides are TGTGCCAGCAGTTACGCGGGAGAGTACGAGCAGTACTTC.

The rearrangement links TRBV28 to TRBJ1-3, with TRBD1 as a possible D gene (5 bases). V was clipped by 6 bases and J by 0 bases, with 12 bases between them. Per germline, CDR1 MDHEN and CDR2 SYDVKM. This CDR3 is built from 15 residues. CDR3 in DNA: TGTGCCAGCAGATGGGACCAAGGCTCTGGAAACACCATATATTTT. This translates into CASRWDQGSGNTIYF.

This sequence joins TRBV27 and TRBJ2-1; D perhaps matches TRBD2 (5 bases). The CDR3 is made up of 14 amino acids. The germline gives CDR1 MNHEY, CDR2 SMNVEV (reference sequence). V dropped 7 bases and J dropped 6 bases, with 16 bases sitting between them. CDR3 region: CASNSGILPNEQFF. CDR3 in DNA: TGTGCCAGCAACTCCGGGATCCTCCCCAATGAGCAGTTCTTC.

This clone came up a few times. Other DNA sequences within the sample encode an identical CDR3. V gene TRBV27 combines with J gene TRBJ2-5; D ambiguous. The germline V gene encodes CDR1 MNHEY and CDR2 SMNVEV (reference sequence). V lost 3 bases, J lost 2 bases, and 1 base lay in between. The CDR3 covers 11 residues. The CDR3 sequence is CASSFQETQYF. DNA of the CDR3: TGTGCCAGCAGTTTTCAAGAGACCCAGTACTTC.

V gene TRBV7-8 combines with J gene TRBJ2-7; D is unresolved. This CDR3 comprises 15 residues. The germline V gene has CDR1 SGHVS and CDR2 FQNEAQ. V dropped 3 bases and J dropped 5 bases, with 17 bases sitting between them. The CDR3 is CASSFPPLRAHEQYF. Here the CDR3 DNA reads TGTGCCAGCAGCTTCCCCCCCCTCCGGGCCCACGAGCAGTACTTC.

As to this clone: Within the sample, other DNA sequences also encode this same CDR3. The chain uses TRBV14 and TRBJ1-2; no firm D call. Deletions cut 1 base from V and 4 bases from J, with 7 bases between. The germline gives CDR1 SGHDN, CDR2 FVKESK. CDR3 length equals 13 residues. This chain's CDR3 is CASSQARSYGYTF. As DNA, the CDR3 is TGTGCCAGCAGCCAAGCACGGAGCTATGGCTACACCTTC.

This rearrangement joins TRBV27 to TRBJ1-1, with TRBD1 matching over 7 bases. CDR1 MNHEY and CDR2 SMNVEV come from the germline V gene (reference sequence). V was pared by 7 bases and J by 6 bases, with 11 bases of the junction left unmatched. The CDR3 spans 14 residues. The CDR3 DNA reads as TGTGCCAGCATCCCGACAGGGATTTCCGCTGAAGCTTTCTTT. It translates to CASIPTGISAEAFF.

This clone was recorded once. The rearrangement joins TRBV9 to TRBJ1-5; D is perhaps TRBD1 (6 bases). Per germline, CDR1 SGDLS and CDR2 YYNGEE. The CDR3 runs 14 residues. The ends were cut back, 3 bases at V and 7 bases at J, with 14 bases in the middle. CDR3 sequence: CASSASGDRQPQHF. CDR3 nucleotide sequence: TGTGCCAGCAGCGCCTCAGGGGATCGCCAGCCCCAGCATTTT.

The chain carries TRBV25-1 and TRBJ1-1; D is uncertain. Germline V CDR1 and CDR2: MGHDK, SYGVNS. V was trimmed by 2 bases and J by 3 bases, leaving 7 bases between them. The CDR3 runs 13 residues. CDR3 DNA sequence: TGTGCCAGCAGTGAACGGGCCGACACTGAAGCTTTCTTT. This gives the protein CASSERADTEAFF.

The V call is TRBV29-1, the J call TRBJ1-1; D gene uncertain. Between the trimmed V and J ends, which lost 5 bases and 0 bases, there was a span of 10 bases. Per the germline V gene, CDR1 is SQVTM and CDR2 is ANQGSEA. The CDR3 is made up of 13 amino acids. The CDR3 DNA follows: TGCAGCGTTACCGACGGGCTGAACACTGAAGCTTTCTTT. Residues: CSVTDGLNTEAFF.

The rearrangement uses TRBV19 and TRBJ2-7; 8 nucleotides agree with TRBD1. The ends lost 3 bases at V and 4 bases at J; junction bases unmatched: 8. This CDR3 has 15 residues. Germline CDR1 reads LNHDA; CDR2 reads SQIVND (reference sequence). DNA for the CDR3: TGTGCCAGTAGTATTCAGTGGCAGGGGGCATACGAGCAGTACTTC. As protein: CASSIQWQGAYEQYF.

The chain combines TRBV6-5 with TRBJ2-5; 9 bases agree with TRBD2. With 4 bases clipped from V and 2 bases from J, the junction kept 5 bases outside the gene matches. Germline lookup yields CDR1 MNHEY and CDR2 SVGAGI. The CDR3 is 15 residues long. The CDR3 region has the DNA TGTGCCAGCAGTTTCAGCGGGAGGCCTCAAGAGACCCAGTACTTC. The encoded protein is CASSFSGRPQETQYF.